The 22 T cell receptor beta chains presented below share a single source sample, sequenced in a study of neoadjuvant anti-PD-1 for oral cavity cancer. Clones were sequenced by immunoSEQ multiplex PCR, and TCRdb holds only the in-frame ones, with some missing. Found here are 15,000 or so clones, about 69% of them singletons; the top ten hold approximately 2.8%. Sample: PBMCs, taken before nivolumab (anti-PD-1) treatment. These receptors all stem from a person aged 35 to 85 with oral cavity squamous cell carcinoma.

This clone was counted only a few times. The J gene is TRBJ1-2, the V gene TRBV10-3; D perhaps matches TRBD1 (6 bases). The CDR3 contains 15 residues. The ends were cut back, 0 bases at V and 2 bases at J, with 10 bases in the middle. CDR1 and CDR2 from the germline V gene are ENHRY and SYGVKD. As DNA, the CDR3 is TGTGCCATCAGTGAGTCGGGGACACAGAACTATGGCTACACCTTC. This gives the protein CAISESGTQNYGYTF.

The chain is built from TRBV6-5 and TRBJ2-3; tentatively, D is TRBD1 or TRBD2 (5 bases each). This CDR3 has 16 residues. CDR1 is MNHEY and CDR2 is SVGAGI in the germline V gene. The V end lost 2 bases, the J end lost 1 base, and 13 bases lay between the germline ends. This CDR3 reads CASSYTGTQGTDTQYF. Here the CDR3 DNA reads TGTGCCAGCAGTTACACCGGGACCCAAGGCACAGATACGCAGTATTTT.

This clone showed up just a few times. The DNA for the CDR3 is TGTGCCAGCAACGAAGGGGGAAAAACTAACTATGGCTACACCTTC. Its translation: CASNEGGKTNYGYTF. J is TRBJ1-2 and V is TRBV9; tentatively, D is TRBD1 (6 bases). Germline V lookup: CDR1 SGDLS, CDR2 YYNGEE. This CDR3 region has 15 residues. V was cut by 6 bases and J by 0 bases, with 15 bases left in between.

CDR3 nucleotides: TGTGCCAGCAGCTTAATGGAGTCAGCAGATACGCAGTATTTT. Its translation is CASSLMESADTQYF. The V and J genes are TRBV7-6 and TRBJ2-3; D is undetermined. V was trimmed by 2 bases and J by 4 bases, leaving 10 bases between them. From germline, CDR1 is SGHVS and CDR2 FNYEAQ. The CDR3 consists of 14 residues.

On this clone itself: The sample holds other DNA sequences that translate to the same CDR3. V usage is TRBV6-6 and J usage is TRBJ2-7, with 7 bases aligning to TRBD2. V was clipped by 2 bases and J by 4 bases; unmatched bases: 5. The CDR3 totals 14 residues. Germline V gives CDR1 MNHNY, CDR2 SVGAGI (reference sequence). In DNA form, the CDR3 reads TGTGCCAGCAGTTACGTGCGGGAGAGGTACGAGCAGTACTTC. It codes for CASSYVRERYEQYF.

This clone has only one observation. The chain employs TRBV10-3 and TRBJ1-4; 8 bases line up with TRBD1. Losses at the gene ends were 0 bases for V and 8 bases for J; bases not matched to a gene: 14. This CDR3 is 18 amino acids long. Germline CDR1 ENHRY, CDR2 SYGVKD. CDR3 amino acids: CAISESLGTGRGGEKLFF. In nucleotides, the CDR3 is TGTGCCATCAGTGAGTCGCTGGGGACAGGACGAGGGGGAGAAAAACTGTTTTTT.

DNA of the CDR3: TGTGCCAGCAGCCGCCCCAGAAGCCATGGGGACAGTTACTACGAGCAGTACTTC. It is translated as CASSRPRSHGDSYYEQYF. J is TRBJ2-7 and V is TRBV7-9; 7 nucleotides agree with TRBD1. After removal of 5 bases from V and 3 bases from J, the junction contained 19 bases not matched to a gene. Germline CDR1 SEHNR, CDR2 FQNEAQ (reference sequence). The CDR3 has 18 residues.

This CDR3 is CSASLPEQFF. CDR3 DNA sequence: TGCAGTGCTAGTCTACCTGAGCAGTTCTTC. The genes are TRBV20-1 and TRBJ2-1; D is unclear. The ends were cut back, 3 bases at V and 9 bases at J, with 6 bases in the middle. Germline lookup yields CDR1 DFQATT and CDR2 SNEGSKA (reference sequence). CDR3 length equals 10 residues.

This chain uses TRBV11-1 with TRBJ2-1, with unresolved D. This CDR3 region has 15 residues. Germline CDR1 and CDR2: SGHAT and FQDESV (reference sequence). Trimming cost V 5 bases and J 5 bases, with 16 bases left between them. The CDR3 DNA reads TGTGCCAGCAGCCCGAGGTGGGATTCAGACAATGAGCAGTTCTTC. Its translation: CASSPRWDSDNEQFF.

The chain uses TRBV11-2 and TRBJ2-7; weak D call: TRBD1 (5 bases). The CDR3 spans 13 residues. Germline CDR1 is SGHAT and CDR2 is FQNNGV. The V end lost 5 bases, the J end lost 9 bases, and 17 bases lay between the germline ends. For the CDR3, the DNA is TGTGCCAGCAGCCCACAGGCTTCCCCGACGCAGTACTTC. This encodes CASSPQASPTQYF.

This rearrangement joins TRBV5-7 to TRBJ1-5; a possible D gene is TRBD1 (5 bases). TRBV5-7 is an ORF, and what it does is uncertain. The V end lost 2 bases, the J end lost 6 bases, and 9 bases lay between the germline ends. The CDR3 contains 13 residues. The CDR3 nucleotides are TGTGCCAGCAGCTTTTTAAGGGGTCAGCCCCAGCATTTT. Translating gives CASSFLRGQPQHF.

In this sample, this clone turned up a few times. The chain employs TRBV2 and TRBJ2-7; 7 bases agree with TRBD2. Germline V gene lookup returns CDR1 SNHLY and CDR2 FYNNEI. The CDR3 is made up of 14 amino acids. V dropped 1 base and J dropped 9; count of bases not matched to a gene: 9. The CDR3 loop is CASSEGDAGDAQYF. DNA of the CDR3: TGTGCCAGCAGTGAAGGTGATGCGGGGGACGCGCAGTACTTC.

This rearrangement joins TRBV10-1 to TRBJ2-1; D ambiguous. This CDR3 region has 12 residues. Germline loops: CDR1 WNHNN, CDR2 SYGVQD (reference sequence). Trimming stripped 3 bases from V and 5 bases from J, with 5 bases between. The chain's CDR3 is CASSDLNNEQFF. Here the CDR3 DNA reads TGCGCCAGCAGTGATTTAAACAATGAGCAGTTCTTC.

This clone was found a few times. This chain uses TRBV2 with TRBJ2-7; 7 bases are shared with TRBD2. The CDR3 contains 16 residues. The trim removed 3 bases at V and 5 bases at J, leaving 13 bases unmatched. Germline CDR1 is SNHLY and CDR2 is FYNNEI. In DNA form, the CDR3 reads TGTGCCAGCAGTGAGACCCTAGCGGCAGGACGGGACGAGCAGTACTTC. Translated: CASSETLAAGRDEQYF. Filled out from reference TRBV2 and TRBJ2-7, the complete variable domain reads EPEVTQTPSHQVTQMGQEVILRCVPISNHLYFYWYRQILGQKVEFLVSFYNNEISEKSEIFDDQFSVERPDGSNFTLKIRSTKLEDSAMYFCASSETLAAGRDEQYFGPGTRLTVT.

The CDR3 bases are TGTGCCAGCAGTGATGGGGGGACGGGCGGGGAGCTGTTTTTT. It is translated as CASSDGGTGGELFF. The chain employs TRBV2 and TRBJ2-2, with D possibly TRBD2 on 6 matching bases. CDR1 SNHLY and CDR2 FYNNEI come from the germline V gene. The CDR3 consists of 14 residues. Trimming cost V 3 bases and J 7 bases, with 12 bases left between them.

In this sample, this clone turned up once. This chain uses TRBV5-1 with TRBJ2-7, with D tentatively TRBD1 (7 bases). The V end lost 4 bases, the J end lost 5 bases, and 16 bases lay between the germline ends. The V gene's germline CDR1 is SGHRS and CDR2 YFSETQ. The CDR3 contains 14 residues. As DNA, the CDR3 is TGCGCCAGCAGCATCAGGGGGGTGAAGGACGAGCAGTACTTC. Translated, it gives CASSIRGVKDEQYF.

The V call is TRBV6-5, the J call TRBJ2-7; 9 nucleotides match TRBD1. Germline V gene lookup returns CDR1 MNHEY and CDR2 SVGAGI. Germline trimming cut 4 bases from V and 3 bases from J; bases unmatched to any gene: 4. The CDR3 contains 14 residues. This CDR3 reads CASSSRTGVYEQYF. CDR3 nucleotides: TGTGCCAGCAGTTCGAGGACAGGGGTCTACGAGCAGTACTTC.

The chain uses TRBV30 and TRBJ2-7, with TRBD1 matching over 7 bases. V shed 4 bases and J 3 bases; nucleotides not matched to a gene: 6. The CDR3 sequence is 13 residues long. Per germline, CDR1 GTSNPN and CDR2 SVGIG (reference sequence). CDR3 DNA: TGTGCCTGGAACCCGGGACAGAACTACGAGCAGTACTTC. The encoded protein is CAWNPGQNYEQYF.

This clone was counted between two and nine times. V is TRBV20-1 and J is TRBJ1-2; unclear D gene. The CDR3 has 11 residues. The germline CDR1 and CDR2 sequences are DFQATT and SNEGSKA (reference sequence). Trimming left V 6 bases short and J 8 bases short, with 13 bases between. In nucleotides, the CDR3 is TGCAGTGCCGACCCTTCGGTCGGCTACACCTTC. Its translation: CSADPSVGYTF.

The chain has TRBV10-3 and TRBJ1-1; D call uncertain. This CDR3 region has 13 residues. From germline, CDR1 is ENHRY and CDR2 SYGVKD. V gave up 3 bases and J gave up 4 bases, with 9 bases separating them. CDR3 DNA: TGTGCCATCAGTGAACTTTCTACCACTGAAGCTTTCTTT. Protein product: CAISELSTTEAFF.

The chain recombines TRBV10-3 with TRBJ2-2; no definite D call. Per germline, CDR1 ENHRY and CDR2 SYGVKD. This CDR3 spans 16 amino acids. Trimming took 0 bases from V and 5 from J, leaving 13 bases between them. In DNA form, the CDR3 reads TGTGCCATCAGTGAGTCTCCGGCGGAACTTACCGGGGAGCTGTTTTTT. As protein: CAISESPAELTGELFF.

CDR3 sequence reads: CASSLQSPYEQYF. DNA of the CDR3: TGTGCCAGCAGCTTACAGAGCCCCTACGAGCAGTACTTC. The V and J genes are TRBV5-6 and TRBJ2-7; no firm D call. With 2 bases removed from V and 2 bases from J, the gap between germline ends came to 8 bases. The CDR3 is 13 residues long. Germline-derived CDR1 and CDR2 are SGHDT and YYEEEE.